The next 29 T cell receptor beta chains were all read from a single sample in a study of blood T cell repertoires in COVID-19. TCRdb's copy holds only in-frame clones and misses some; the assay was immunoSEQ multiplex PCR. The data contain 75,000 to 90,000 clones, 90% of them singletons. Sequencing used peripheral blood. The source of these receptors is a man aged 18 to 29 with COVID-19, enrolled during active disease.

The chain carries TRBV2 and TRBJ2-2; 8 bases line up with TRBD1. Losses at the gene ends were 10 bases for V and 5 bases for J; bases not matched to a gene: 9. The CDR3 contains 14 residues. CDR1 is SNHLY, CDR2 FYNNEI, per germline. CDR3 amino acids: CAIWDRIRTGELFF. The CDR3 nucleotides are TGTGCCATATGGGACAGGATTCGAACCGGGGAGCTGTTTTTT.

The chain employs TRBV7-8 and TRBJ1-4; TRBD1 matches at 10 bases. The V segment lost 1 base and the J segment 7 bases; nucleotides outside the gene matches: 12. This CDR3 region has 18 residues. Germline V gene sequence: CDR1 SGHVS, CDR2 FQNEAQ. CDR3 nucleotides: TGTGCCAGCAGCTTAGGAGCGATGACAGGGGGCACGGGTGAAAAACTGTTTTTT. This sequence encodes CASSLGAMTGGTGEKLFF.

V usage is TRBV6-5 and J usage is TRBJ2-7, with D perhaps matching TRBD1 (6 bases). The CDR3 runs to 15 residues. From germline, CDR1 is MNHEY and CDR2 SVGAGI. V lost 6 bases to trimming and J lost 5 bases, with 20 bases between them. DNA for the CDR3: TGTGCCAGCAGGCCTAGGGGGAGATTTAACCACGAGCAGTACTTC. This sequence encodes CASRPRGRFNHEQYF.

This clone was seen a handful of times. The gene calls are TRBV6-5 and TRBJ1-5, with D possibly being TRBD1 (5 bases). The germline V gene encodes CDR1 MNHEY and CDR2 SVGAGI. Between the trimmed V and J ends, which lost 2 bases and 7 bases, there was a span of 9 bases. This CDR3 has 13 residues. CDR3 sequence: CASSYRGKQPQHF. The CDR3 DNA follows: TGTGCCAGCAGTTACAGGGGAAAACAGCCCCAGCATTTT.

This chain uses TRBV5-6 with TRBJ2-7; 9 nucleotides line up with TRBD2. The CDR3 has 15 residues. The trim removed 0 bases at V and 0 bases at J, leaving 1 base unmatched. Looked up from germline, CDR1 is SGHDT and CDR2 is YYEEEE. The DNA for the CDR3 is TGTGCCAGCAGCTTGGGACTAGCGGCCTCCTACGAGCAGTACTTC. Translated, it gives CASSLGLAASYEQYF.

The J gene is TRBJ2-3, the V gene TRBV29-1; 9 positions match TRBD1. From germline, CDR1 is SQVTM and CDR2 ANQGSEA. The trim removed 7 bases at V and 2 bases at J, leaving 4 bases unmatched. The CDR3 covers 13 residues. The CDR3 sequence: CSADRGDTDTQYF. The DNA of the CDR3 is TGCAGCGCTGACAGGGGGGACACAGATACGCAGTATTTT.

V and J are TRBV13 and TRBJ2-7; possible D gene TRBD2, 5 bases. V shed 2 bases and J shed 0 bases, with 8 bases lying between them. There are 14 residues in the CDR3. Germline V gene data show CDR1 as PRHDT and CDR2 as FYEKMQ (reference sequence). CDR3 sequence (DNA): TGTGCCAGCAGCTTACGGGGTTACTCCTACGAGCAGTACTTC. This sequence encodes CASSLRGYSYEQYF. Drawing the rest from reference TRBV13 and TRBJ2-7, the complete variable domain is AAGVIQSPRHLIKEKRETATLKCYPIPRHDTVYWYQQGPGQDPQFLISFYEKMQSDKGSIPDRFSAQQFSDYHSELNMSSLELGDSALYFCASSLRGYSYEQYFGPGTRLTVT.

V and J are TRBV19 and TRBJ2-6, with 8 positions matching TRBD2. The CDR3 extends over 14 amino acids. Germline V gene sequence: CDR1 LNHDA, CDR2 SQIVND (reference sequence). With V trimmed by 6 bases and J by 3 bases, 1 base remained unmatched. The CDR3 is CASRAGGGANVLTF. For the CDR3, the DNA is TGTGCCAGTAGGGCGGGAGGTGGGGCCAACGTCCTGACTTTC.

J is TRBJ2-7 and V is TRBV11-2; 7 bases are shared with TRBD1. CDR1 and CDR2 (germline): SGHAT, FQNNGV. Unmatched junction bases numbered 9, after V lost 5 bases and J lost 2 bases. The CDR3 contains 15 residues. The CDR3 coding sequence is TGTGCCAGCAGCCGGGACAGTCTACTAACCTACGAGCAGTACTTC. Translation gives CASSRDSLLTYEQYF.

CDR3 in amino acids: CASSQDSGSSYNEQFF. CDR3 nucleotides: TGTGCCAGCAGCCAAGATAGCGGGAGTTCGTACAATGAGCAGTTCTTC. The gene calls are TRBV3-1 (or the pseudogene TRBV3-2) and TRBJ2-1, with 9 positions matching TRBD2. Germline loops: CDR1 LGHDT, CDR2 YNNKEL (reference sequence). V was clipped by 0 bases and J by 4 bases; unmatched bases: 4. The CDR3 extends over 16 amino acids.

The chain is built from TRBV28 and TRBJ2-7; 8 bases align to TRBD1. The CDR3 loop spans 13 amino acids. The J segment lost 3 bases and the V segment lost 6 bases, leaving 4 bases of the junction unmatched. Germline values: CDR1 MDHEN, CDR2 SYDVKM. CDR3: CASRTGVDYEQYF. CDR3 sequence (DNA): TGTGCCAGCAGGACAGGGGTCGACTACGAGCAGTACTTC.

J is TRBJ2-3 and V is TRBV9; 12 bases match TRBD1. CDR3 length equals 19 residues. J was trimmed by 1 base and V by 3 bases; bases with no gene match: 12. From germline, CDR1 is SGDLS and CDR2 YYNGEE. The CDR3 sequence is CASSAYPGQGARGTDTQYF. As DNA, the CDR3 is TGTGCCAGCAGCGCATACCCGGGACAGGGGGCTCGGGGCACAGATACGCAGTATTTT. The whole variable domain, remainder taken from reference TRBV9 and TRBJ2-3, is DSGVTQTPKHLITATGQRVTLRCSPRSGDLSVYWYQQSLDQGLQFLIQYYNGEERAKGNILERFSAQQFPDLHSELNLSSLELGDSALYFCASSAYPGQGARGTDTQYFGPGTRLTVL.

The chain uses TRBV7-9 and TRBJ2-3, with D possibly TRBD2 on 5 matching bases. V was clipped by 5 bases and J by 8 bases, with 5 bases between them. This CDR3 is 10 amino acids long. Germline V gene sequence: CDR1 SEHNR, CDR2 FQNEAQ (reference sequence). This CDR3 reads CASSEGTQYF. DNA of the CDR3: TGTGCCAGCAGCGAGGGTACGCAGTATTTT.

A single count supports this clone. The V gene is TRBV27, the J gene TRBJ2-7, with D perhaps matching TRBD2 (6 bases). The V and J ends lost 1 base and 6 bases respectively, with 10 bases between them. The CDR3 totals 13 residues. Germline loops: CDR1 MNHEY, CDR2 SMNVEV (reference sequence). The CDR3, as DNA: TGTGCCAGCAGTTTATTGGGGGGTCGCGAGCAGTACTTC. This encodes CASSLLGGREQYF.

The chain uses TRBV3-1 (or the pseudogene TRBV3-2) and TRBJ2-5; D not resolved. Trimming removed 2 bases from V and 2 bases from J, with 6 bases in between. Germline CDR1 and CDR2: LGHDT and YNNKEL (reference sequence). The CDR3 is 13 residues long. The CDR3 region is CASSQWHQETQYF. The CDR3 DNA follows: TGTGCCAGCAGCCAATGGCATCAAGAGACCCAGTACTTC.

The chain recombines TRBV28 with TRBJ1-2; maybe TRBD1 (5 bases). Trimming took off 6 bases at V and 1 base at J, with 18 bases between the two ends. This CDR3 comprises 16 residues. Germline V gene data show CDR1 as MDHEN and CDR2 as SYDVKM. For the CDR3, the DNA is TGTGCCAGCAGGATGACAACAGGAACCGGTAACTATGGCTACACCTTC. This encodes CASRMTTGTGNYGYTF.

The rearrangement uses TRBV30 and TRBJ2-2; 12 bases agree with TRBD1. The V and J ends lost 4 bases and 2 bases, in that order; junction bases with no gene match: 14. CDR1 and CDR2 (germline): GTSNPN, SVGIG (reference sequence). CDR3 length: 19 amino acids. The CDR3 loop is CAWTGTGGDIPANTGELFF. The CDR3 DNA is TGTGCCTGGACCGGGACAGGGGGCGATATCCCCGCAAACACCGGGGAGCTGTTTTTT.

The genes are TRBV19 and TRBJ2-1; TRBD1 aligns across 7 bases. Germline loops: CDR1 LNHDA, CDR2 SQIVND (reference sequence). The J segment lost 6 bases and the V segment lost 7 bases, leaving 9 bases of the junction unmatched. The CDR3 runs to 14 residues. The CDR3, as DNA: TGTGCCAGTAATTTCGGGACAGATTTCAATGAGCAGTTCTTC. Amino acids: CASNFGTDFNEQFF.

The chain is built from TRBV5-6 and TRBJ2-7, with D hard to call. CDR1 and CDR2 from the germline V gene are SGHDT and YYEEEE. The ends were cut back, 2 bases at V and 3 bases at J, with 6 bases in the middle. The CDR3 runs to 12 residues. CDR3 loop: CASSFGGYEQYF. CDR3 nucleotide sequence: TGTGCCAGCAGCTTCGGCGGCTACGAGCAGTACTTC.

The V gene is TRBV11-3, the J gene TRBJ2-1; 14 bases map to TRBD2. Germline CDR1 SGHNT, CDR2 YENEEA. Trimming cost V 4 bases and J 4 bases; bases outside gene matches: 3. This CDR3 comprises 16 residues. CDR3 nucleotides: TGTGCCAGCAGCTCCGGGACTAGCGGGAGATACAATGAGCAGTTCTTC. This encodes CASSSGTSGRYNEQFF.

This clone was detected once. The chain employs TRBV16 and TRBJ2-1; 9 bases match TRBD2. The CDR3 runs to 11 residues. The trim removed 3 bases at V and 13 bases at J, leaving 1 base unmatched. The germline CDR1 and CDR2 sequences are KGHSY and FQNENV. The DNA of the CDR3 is TGTGCCAGCAGCCAGGGACTAGCTCAGTTCTTC. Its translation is CASSQGLAQFF.

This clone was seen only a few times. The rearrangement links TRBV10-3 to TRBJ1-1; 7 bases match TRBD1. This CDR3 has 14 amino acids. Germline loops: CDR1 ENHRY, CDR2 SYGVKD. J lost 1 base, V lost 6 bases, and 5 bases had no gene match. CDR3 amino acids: CAISPGQKNTEAFF. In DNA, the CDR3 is TGTGCCATCAGCCCGGGACAGAAGAACACTGAAGCTTTCTTT.

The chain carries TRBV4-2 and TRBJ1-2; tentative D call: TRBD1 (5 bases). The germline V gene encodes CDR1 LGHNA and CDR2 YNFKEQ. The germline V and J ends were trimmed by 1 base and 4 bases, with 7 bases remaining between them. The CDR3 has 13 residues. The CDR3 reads CASSQAGGYGYTF. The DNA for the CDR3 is TGTGCCAGCAGCCAAGCGGGGGGCTATGGCTACACCTTC.

CDR3 DNA sequence: TGTGCCATCAGCTTAGCGGGAGACCCCTACGAGCAGTACTTC. It yields the protein CAISLAGDPYEQYF. The chain recombines TRBV10-3 with TRBJ2-7; 9 bases match TRBD2. The CDR3 runs to 14 residues. Unmatched junction bases numbered 5, after V lost 6 bases and J lost 2 bases. CDR1 is ENHRY and CDR2 is SYGVKD in the germline V gene.

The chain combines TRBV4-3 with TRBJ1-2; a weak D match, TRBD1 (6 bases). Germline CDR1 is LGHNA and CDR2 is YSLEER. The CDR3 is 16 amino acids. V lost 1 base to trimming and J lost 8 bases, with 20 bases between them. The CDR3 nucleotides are TGCGCCAGCAGCCAAGGTCGGGCGAGACAGGTCTTAGGCTACACCTTC. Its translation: CASSQGRARQVLGYTF.

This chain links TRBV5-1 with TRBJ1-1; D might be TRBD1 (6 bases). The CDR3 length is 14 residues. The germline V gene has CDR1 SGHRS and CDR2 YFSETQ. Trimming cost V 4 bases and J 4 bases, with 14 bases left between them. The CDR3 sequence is CASSTRGGGTEAFF. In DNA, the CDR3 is TGCGCCAGCAGCACCAGGGGCGGCGGCACTGAAGCTTTCTTT.

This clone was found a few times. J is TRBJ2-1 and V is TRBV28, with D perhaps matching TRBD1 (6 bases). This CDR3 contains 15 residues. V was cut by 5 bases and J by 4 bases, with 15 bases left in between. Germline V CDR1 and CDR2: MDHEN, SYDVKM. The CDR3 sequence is CASSPDSSRYNEQFF. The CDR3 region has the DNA TGTGCCAGCAGTCCGGACAGTTCGAGGTACAATGAGCAGTTCTTC.

The CDR3 nucleotides are TGTGCCAGCAGTTCAAACCGACAGGGGGATCTGTACGAGCAGTACTTC. It codes for CASSSNRQGDLYEQYF. The chain joins TRBV27 to TRBJ2-7; 9 positions agree with TRBD1. V lost 4 bases and J lost 4; bases outside the gene matches: 11. Germline V gene data show CDR1 as MNHEY and CDR2 as SMNVEV (reference sequence). This CDR3 region has 16 residues.

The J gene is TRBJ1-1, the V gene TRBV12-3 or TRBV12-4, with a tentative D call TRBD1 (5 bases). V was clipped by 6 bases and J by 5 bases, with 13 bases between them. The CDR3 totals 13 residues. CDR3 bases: TGTGCCAGCAGGGAGACGGGGGGAACTGAAGCTTTCTTT. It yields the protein CASRETGGTEAFF.